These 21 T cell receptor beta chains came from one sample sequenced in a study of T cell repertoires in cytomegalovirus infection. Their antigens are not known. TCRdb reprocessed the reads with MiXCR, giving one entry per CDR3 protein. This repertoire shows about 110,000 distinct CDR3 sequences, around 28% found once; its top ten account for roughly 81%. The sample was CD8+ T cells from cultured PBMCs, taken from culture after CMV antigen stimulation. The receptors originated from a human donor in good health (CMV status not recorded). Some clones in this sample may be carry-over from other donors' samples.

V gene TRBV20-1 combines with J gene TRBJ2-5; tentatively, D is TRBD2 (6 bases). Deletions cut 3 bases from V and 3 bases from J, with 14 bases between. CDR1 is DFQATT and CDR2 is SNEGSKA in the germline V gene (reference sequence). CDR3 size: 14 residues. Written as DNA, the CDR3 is TGCAGTGCTAGGCCCCCGGGCGGGAAAGAGACCCAGTACTTC. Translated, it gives CSARPPGGKETQYF.

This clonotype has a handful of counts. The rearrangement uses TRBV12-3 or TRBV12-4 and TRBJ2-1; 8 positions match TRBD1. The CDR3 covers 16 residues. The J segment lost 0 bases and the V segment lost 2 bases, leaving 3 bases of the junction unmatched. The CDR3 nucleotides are TGTGCCAGCAGTTTATTGGGGACAGGCTCCTACAATGAGCAGTTCTTC. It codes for CASSLLGTGSYNEQFF.

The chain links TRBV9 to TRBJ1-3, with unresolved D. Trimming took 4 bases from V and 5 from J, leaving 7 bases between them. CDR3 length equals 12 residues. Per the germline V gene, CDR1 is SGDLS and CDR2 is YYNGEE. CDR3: CASSPNRNTIYF. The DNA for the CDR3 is TGTGCCAGCAGCCCCAACAGAAACACCATATATTTT.

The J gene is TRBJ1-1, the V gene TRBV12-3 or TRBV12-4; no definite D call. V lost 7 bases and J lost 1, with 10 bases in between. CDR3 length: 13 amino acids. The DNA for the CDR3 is TGTGCCAGCATGGTAGTTACGAACACTGAAGCTTTCTTT. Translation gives CASMVVTNTEAFF.

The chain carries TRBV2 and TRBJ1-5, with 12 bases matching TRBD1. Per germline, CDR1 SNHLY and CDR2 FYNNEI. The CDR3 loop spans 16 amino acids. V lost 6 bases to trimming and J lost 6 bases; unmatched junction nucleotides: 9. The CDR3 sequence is CASSRIGTGGSQPQHF. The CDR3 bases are TGTGCCAGCAGCCGAATCGGGACAGGGGGCAGTCAGCCCCAGCATTTT.

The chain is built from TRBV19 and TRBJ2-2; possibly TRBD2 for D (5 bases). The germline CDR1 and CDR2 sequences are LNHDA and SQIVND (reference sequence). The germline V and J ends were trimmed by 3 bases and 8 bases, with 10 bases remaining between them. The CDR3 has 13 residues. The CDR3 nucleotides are TGTGCCAGTAGTATGACCGGAGGAGGGGAGCTGTTTTTT. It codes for CASSMTGGGELFF. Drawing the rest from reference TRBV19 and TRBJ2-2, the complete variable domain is DGGITQSPKYLFRKEGQNVTLSCEQNLNHDAMYWYRQDPGQGLRLIYYSQIVNDFQKGDIAEGYSVSREKKESFPLTVTSAQKNPTAFYLCASSMTGGGELFFGEGSRLTVL.

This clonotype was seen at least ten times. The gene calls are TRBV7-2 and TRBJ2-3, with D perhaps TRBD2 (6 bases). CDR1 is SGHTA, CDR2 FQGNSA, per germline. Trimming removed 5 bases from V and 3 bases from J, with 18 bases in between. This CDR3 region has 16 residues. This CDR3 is CASSPVREVRTDTQYF. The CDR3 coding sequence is TGTGCCAGCAGCCCCGTGAGGGAGGTCCGAACAGATACGCAGTATTTT. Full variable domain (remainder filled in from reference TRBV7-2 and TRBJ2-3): GAGVSQSPSNKVTEKGKDVELRCDPISGHTALYWYRQSLGQGLEFLIYFQGNSAPDKSGLPSDRFSAERTGGSVSTLTIQRTQQEDSAVYLCASSPVREVRTDTQYFGPGTRLTVL.

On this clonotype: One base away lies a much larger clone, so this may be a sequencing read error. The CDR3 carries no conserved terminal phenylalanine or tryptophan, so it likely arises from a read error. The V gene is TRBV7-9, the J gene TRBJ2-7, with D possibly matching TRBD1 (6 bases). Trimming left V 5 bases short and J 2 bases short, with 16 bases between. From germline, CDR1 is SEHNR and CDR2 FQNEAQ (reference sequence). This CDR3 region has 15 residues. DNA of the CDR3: TGTGCCAGCAGCCTAGAACAGGGTCTTACCTACGAGCAGTACATC. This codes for CASSLEQGLTYEQYI.

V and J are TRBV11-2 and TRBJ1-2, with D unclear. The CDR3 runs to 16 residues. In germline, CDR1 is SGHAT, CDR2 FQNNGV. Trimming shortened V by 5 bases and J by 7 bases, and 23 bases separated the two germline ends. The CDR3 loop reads CASSADGLLHLGGYTF. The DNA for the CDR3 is TGTGCCAGCAGCGCGGACGGACTTTTGCACTTGGGTGGCTACACCTTC.

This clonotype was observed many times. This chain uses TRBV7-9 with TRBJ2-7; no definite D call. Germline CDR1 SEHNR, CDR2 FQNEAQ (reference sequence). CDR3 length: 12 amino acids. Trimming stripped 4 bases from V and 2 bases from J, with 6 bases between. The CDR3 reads CASSSATYEQYF. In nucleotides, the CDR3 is TGTGCCAGCAGCTCAGCAACCTACGAGCAGTACTTC.

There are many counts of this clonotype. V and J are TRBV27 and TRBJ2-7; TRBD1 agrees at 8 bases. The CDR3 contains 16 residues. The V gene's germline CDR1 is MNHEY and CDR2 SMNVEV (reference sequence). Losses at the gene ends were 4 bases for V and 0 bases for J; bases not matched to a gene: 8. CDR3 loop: CASSSGQAWGSYEQYF. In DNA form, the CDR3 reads TGTGCCAGCAGTTCGGGACAGGCCTGGGGCTCCTACGAGCAGTACTTC.

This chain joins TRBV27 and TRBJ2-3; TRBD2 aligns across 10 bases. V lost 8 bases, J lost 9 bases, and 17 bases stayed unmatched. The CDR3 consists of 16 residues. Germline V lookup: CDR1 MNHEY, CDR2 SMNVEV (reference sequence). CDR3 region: CASLPSGGTRRATQYF. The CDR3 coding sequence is TGTGCCAGCCTTCCTAGCGGGGGAACCCGCAGGGCGACGCAGTATTTT.

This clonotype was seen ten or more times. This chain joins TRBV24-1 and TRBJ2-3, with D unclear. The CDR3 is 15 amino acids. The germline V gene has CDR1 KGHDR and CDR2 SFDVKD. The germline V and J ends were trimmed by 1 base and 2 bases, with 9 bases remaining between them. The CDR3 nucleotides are TGTGCCACCAGTGATTTAACAGACCACACAGATACGCAGTATTTT. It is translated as CATSDLTDHTDTQYF.

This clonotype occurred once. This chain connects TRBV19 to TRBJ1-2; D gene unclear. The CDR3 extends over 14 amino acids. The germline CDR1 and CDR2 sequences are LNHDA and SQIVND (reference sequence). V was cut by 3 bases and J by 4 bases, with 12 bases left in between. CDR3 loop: CASSISTEVYGYTF. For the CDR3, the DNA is TGTGCCAGTAGTATCAGCACAGAGGTCTATGGCTACACCTTC.

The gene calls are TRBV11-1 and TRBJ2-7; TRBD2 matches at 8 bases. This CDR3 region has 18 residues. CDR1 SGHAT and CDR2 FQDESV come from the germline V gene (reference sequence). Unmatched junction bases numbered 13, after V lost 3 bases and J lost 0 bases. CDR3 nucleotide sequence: TGTGCCAGCAGCTTCCGATCGAGCGGGGGCCCAAGCTCCTACGAGCAGTACTTC. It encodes CASSFRSSGGPSSYEQYF.

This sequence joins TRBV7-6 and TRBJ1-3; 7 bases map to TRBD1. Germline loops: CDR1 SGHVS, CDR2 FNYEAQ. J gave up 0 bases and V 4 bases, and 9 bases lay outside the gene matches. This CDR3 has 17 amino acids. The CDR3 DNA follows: TGTGCCAGCAGCTCCACTTCGACAGGGCCCTCTGGAAACACCATATATTTT. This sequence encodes CASSSTSTGPSGNTIYF. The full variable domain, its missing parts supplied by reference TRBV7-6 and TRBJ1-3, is GAGVSQSPRYKVTKRGQDVALRCDPISGHVSLYWYRQALGQGPEFLTYFNYEAQQDKSGLPNDRFSAERPEGSISTLTIQRTEQRDSAMYRCASSSTSTGPSGNTIYFGEGSWLTVV.

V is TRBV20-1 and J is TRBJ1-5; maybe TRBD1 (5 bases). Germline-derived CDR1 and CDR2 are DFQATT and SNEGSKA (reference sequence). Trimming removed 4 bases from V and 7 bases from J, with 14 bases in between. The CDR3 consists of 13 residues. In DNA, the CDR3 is TGCAGTGCTAATCAGGGTAGCGGGCAGCCCCAGCATTTT. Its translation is CSANQGSGQPQHF.

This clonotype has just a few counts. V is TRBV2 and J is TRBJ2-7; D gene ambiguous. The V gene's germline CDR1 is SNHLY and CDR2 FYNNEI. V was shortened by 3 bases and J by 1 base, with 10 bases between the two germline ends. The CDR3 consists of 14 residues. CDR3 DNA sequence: TGTGCCAGCAGTGAGGGAATCGGGTCCTACGAGCAGTACTTC. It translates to CASSEGIGSYEQYF.

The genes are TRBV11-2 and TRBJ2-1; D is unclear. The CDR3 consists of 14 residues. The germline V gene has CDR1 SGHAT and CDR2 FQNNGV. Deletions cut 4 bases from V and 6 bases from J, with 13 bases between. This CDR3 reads CASSSPRSRNEQFF. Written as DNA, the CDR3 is TGTGCCAGCAGCTCTCCCCGGTCCCGCAATGAGCAGTTCTTC.

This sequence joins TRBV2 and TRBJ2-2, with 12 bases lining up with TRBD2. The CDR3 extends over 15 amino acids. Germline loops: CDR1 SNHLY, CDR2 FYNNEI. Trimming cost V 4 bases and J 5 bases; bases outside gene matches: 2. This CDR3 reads CASSGGLAGTGELFF. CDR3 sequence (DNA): TGTGCCAGCAGTGGGGGACTAGCGGGTACCGGGGAGCTGTTTTTT.

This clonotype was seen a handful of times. The CDR3 protein is CASSPGDRGFPREKLFF. CDR3 nucleotide sequence: TGTGCCAGCAGTCCTGGGGACAGGGGCTTCCCTAGGGAAAAACTGTTTTTT. This rearrangement joins TRBV28 to TRBJ1-4; TRBD1 matches at 10 bases. Germline CDR1 and CDR2: MDHEN and SYDVKM. The CDR3 runs to 17 residues. V lost 5 bases to trimming and J lost 8 bases; unmatched junction nucleotides: 14.